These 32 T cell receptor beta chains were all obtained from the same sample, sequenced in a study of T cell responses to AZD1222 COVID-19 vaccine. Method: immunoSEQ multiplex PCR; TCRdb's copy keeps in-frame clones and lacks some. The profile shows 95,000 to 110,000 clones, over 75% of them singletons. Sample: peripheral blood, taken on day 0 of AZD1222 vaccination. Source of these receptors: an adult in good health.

The CDR3 DNA reads TGCGCCAGCAGCTTGGTTATCGGGACTAGTGGGGGGTTTGGAGATACGCAGTATTTT. Protein sequence: CASSLVIGTSGGFGDTQYF. The chain uses TRBV5-1 and TRBJ2-3, with 8 bases that match TRBD2. This CDR3 has 19 amino acids. Germline CDR1 is SGHRS and CDR2 is YFSETQ. V lost 0 bases, J lost 5 bases, and 17 bases stayed unmatched.

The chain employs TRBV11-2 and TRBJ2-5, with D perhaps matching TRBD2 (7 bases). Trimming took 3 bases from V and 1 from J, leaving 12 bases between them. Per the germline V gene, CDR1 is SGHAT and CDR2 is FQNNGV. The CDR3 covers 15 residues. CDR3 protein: CASSFVGGLQETQYF. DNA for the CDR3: TGTGCCAGCAGCTTTGTGGGGGGGCTCCAAGAGACCCAGTACTTC.

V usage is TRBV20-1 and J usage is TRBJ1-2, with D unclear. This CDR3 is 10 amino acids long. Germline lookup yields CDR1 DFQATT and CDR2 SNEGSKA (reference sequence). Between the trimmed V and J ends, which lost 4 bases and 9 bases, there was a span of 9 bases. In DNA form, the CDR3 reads TGCAGTGCTAAGAATCTGAGCTACACCTTC. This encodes CSAKNLSYTF.

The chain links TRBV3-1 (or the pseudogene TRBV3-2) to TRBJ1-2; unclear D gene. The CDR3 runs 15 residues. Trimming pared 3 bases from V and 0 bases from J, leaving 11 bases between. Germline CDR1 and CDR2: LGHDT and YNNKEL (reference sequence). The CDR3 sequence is CASSQGSPSNYGYTF. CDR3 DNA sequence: TGTGCCAGCAGCCAGGGCAGCCCATCTAACTATGGCTACACCTTC.

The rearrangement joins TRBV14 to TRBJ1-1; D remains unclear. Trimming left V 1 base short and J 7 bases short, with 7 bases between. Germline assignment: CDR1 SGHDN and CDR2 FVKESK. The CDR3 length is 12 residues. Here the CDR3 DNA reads TGTGCCAGCAGCCAAGGGCGCAGTGAAGCTTTCTTT. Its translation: CASSQGRSEAFF.

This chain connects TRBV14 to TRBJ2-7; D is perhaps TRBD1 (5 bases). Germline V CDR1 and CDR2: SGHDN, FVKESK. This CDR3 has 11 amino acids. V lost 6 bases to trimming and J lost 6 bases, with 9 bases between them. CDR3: CASSSGSEQYF. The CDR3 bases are TGTGCCAGCAGTTCAGGGTCCGAGCAGTACTTC.

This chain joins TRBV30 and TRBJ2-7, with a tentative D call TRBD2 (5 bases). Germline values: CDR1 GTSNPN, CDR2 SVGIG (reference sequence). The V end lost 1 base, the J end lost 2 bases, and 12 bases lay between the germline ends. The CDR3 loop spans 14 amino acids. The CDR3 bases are TGTGCCTGGAGTGCCCCCCGCGGGCCCTACGAGCAGTACTTC. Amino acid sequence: CAWSAPRGPYEQYF.

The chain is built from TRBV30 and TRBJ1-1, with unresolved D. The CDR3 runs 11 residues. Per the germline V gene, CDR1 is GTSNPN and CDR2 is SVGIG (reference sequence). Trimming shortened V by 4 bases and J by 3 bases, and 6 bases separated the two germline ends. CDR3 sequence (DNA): TGTGCCTGGAACCAGTACACTGAAGCTTTCTTT. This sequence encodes CAWNQYTEAFF. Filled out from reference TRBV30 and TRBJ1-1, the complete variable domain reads SQTIHQWPATLVQPVGSPLSLECTVEGTSNPNLYWYRQAAGRGLQLLFYSVGIGQISSEVPQNLSASRPQDRQFILSSKKLLLSDSGFYLCAWNQYTEAFFGQGTRLTVV.

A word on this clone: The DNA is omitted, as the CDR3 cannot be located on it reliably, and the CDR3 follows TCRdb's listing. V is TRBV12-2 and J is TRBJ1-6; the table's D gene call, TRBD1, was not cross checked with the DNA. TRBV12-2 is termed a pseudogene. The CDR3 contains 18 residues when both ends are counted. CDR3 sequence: CASRLVGKGITNNSPLHF.

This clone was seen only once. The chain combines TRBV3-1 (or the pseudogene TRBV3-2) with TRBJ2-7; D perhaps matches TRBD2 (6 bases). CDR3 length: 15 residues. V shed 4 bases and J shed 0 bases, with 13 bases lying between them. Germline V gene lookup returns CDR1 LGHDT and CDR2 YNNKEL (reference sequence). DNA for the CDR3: TGTGCCAGCAGCCTCAGGAGGGAACCCTCCTACGAGCAGTACTTC. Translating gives CASSLRREPSYEQYF.

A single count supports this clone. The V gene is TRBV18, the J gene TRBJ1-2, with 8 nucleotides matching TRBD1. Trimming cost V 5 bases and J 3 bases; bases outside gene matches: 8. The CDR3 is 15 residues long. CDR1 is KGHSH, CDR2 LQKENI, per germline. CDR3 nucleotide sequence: TGTGCCAGCTCATCAGGGGACAGGACCCACTATGGCTACACCTTC. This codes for CASSSGDRTHYGYTF.

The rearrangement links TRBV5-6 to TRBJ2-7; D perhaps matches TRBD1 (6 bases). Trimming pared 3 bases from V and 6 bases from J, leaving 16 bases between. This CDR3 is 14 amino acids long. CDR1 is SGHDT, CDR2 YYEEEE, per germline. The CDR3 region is CASSYITGLGEQYF. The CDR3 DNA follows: TGTGCCAGCAGCTATATTACAGGGCTGGGCGAGCAGTACTTC.

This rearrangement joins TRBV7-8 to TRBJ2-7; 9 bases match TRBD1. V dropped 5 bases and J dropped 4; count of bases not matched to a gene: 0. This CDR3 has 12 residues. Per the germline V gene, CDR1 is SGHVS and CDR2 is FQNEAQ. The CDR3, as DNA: TGTGCCAGCAGCGGGACAGGGTACGAGCAGTACTTC. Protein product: CASSGTGYEQYF.

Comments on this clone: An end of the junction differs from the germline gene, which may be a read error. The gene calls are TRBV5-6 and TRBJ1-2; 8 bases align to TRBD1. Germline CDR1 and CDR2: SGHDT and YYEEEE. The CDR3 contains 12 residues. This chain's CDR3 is CASSTRVGQASF. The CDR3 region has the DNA TGTGCCAGCAGCACTAGAGTGGGACAGGCCTCCTTC.

CDR3 nucleotides: TGTGCCAGCAGCCCCCGCCGTCGTTCGGACGAGCAGTACTTC. This codes for CASSPRRRSDEQYF. The genes are TRBV7-2 and TRBJ2-7; D remains ambiguous. Trimming took 5 bases from V and 5 from J, leaving 16 bases between them. Germline V gives CDR1 SGHTA, CDR2 FQGNSA. The CDR3 contains 14 residues.

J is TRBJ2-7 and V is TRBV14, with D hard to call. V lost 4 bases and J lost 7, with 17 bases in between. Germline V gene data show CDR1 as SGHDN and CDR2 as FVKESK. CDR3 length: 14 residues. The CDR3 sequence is CASSRGWQVGEQYF. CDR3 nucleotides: TGTGCCAGCAGCCGTGGCTGGCAGGTTGGTGAGCAGTACTTC.

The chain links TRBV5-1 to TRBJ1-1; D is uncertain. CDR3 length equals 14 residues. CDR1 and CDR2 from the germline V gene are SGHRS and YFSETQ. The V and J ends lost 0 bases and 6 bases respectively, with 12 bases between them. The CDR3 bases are TGCGCCAGCAGCTTGGCTTCGGAGGAGGCTGAAGCTTTCTTT. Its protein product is CASSLASEEAEAFF.

The CDR3 DNA follows: TGTGCCAGCAGCCAAAGACAGGAGACCTACGAGCAGTACTTC. The encoded protein is CASSQRQETYEQYF. This chain uses TRBV13 with TRBJ2-7, with TRBD1 as a possible D gene (6 bases). The CDR3 length is 14 residues. In germline, CDR1 is PRHDT, CDR2 FYEKMQ (reference sequence). The V end lost 5 bases, the J end lost 2 bases, and 13 bases lay between the germline ends.

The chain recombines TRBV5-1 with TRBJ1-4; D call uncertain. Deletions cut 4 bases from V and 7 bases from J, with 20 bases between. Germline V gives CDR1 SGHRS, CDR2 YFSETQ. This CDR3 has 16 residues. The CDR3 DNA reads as TGCGCCAGCAGCCCCGAACCCGGAAGACGGGGTGAAAAACTGTTTTTT. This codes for CASSPEPGRRGEKLFF.

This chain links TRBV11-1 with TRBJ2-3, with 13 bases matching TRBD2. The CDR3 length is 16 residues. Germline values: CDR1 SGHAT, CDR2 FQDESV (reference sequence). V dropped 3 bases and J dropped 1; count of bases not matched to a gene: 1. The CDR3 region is CASSFGTSGGTDTQYF. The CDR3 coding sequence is TGTGCCAGCAGCTTTGGGACTAGCGGGGGCACAGATACGCAGTATTTT.

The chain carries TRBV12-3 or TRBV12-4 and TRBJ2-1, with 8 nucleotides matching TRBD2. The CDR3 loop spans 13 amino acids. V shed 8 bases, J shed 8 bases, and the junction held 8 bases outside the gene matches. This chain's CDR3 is CASFRGGRDEQFF. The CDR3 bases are TGTGCCAGCTTTCGGGGGGGCAGGGATGAGCAGTTCTTC.

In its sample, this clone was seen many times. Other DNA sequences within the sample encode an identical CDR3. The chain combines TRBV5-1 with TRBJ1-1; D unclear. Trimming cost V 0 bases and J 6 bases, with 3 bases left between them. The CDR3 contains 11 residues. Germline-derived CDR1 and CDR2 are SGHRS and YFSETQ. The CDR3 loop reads CASSLGSEAFF. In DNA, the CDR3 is TGCGCCAGCAGCTTGGGTTCTGAAGCTTTCTTT.

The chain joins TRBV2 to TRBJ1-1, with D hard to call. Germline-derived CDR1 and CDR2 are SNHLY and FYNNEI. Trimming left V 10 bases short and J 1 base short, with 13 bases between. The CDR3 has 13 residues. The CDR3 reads CANIKTGNTEAFF. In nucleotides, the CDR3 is TGTGCCAACATCAAAACTGGGAACACTGAAGCTTTCTTT.

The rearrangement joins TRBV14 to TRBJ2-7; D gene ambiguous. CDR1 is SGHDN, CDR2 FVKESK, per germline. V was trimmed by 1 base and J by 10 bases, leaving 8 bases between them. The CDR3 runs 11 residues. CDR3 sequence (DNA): TGTGCCAGCAGCCAAGTGGCGCTTCAGTACTTC. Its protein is CASSQVALQYF.

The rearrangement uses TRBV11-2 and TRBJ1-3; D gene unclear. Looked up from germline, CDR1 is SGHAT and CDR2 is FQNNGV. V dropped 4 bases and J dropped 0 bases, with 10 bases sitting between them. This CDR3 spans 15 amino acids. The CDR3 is CASSSTRYSGNTIYF. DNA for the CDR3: TGTGCCAGCAGCTCGACACGGTACTCTGGAAACACCATATATTTT.

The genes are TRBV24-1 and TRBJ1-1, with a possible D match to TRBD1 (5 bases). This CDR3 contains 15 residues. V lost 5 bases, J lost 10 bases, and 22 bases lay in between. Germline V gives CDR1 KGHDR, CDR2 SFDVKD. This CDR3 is CATSAEQGEIGGAFF. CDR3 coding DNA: TGTGCCACCAGTGCCGAGCAAGGGGAGATCGGTGGAGCTTTCTTT.

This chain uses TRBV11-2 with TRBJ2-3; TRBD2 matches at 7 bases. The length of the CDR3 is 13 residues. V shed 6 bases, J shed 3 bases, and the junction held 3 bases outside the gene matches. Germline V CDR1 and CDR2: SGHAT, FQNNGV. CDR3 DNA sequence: TGTGCCAGCAGATGGGGGGGGACAGATACGCAGTATTTT. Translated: CASRWGGTDTQYF.

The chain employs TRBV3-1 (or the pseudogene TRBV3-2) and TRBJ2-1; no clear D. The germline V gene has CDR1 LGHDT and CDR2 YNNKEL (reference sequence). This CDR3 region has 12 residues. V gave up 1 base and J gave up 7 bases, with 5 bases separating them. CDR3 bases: TGTGCCAGCAGCCAAGTTGGAAATGAGCAGTTCTTC. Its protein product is CASSQVGNEQFF.

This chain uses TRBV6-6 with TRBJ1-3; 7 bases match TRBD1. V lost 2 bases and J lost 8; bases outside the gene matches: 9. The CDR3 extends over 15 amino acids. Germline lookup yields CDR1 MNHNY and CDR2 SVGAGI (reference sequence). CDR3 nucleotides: TGTGCCAGCAGTTACCCGGCAGGGGGTAAAGACACCATATATTTT. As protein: CASSYPAGGKDTIYF.

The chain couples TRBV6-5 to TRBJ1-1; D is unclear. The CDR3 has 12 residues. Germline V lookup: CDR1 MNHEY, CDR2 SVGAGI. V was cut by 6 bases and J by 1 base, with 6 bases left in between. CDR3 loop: CASRERNTEAFF. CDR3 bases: TGTGCCAGCAGGGAGAGGAACACTGAAGCTTTCTTT.

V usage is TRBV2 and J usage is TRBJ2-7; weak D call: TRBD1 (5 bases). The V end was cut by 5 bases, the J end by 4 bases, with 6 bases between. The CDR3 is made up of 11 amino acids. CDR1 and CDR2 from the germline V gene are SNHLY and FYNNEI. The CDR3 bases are TGTGCCAGCAGTAGACAGTACGAGCAGTACTTC. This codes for CASSRQYEQYF.

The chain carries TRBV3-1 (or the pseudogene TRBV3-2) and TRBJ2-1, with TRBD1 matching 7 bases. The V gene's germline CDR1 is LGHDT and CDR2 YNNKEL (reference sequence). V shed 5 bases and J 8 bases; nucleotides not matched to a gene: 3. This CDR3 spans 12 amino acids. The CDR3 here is CASSYRGHEQFF. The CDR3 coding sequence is TGTGCCAGCAGCTACAGGGGTCATGAGCAGTTCTTC.